What follows are 12 T cell receptor beta chains derived from one specimen sequenced in a study of T cell responses to AZD1222 COVID-19 vaccine. Assay used: immunoSEQ multiplex PCR; TCRdb lists only in-frame clones, some missing. The sample includes roughly 54,000 clones, 89% seen only once; the top ten take 13% to 15%. This material consisted of peripheral blood, taken 28 days after the second AZD1222 dose. These receptors originate from an adult who received the AZD1222 COVID-19 vaccine.

The chain couples TRBV3-1 (or the pseudogene TRBV3-2) to TRBJ2-2; D is unclear. CDR1 and CDR2 (germline): LGHDT, YNNKEL (reference sequence). The CDR3 runs 15 residues. Between the trimmed V and J ends, which lost 2 bases and 2 bases, there was a span of 9 bases. In DNA, the CDR3 is TGTGCCAGCAGCCAATTAGGGAAAAACACCGGGGAGCTGTTTTTT. The encoded protein is CASSQLGKNTGELFF.

The J gene is TRBJ2-5, the V gene TRBV3-1 (or the pseudogene TRBV3-2); weak D call: TRBD2 (5 bases). Trimming removed 0 bases from V and 4 bases from J, with 9 bases in between. This CDR3 has 14 residues. CDR1 LGHDT and CDR2 YNNKEL come from the germline V gene (reference sequence). The CDR3, as DNA: TGTGCCAGCAGCCAAGATAGGGAGCGAGAGACCCAGTACTTC. Its protein is CASSQDRERETQYF.

CDR3 loop: CAWKGGTPPETQYF. The CDR3, as DNA: TGTGCCTGGAAAGGTGGGACACCTCCAGAGACCCAGTACTTC. The chain recombines TRBV30 with TRBJ2-5; perhaps TRBD1 as D (6 bases). V lost 4 bases to trimming and J lost 4 bases, with 16 bases between them. CDR3 size: 14 residues. In germline, CDR1 is GTSNPN, CDR2 SVGIG (reference sequence). The full variable domain, its missing parts supplied by reference TRBV30 and TRBJ2-5, is SQTIHQWPATLVQPVGSPLSLECTVEGTSNPNLYWYRQAAGRGLQLLFYSVGIGQISSEVPQNLSASRPQDRQFILSSKKLLLSDSGFYLCAWKGGTPPETQYFGPGTRLLVL.

V is TRBV13 and J is TRBJ2-7, with D possibly being TRBD2 (6 bases). Trimming shortened V by 5 bases and J by 2 bases, and 19 bases separated the two germline ends. Looked up from germline, CDR1 is PRHDT and CDR2 is FYEKMQ (reference sequence). The CDR3 covers 16 residues. The CDR3 reads CASSTFRLVPPYEQYF. The CDR3 region has the DNA TGTGCCAGCAGCACCTTCCGACTAGTACCCCCCTACGAGCAGTACTTC.

The CDR3 nucleotides read TGTGCCAGCAGCCAAGAATTAACCGGGTGGGACACCTGGAGCTCCTATAATTCACCCCTCCACTTT. Residues: CASSQELTGWDTWSSYNSPLHF. The V call is TRBV3-1 (or the pseudogene TRBV3-2), the J call TRBJ1-6; tentatively, D is TRBD1 (6 bases). CDR3 length equals 22 residues. V was pared by 0 bases and J by 0 bases, with 24 bases between. Germline V CDR1 and CDR2: LGHDT, YNNKEL (reference sequence).

CDR3 loop: CASGLPSTSGIYEQYF. In DNA, the CDR3 is TGTGCTAGTGGTTTGCCCTCGACTAGCGGGATCTACGAGCAGTACTTC. The J gene is TRBJ2-7, the V gene TRBV12-5; TRBD2 matches 11 bases. Germline assignment: CDR1 LGHNT and CDR2 FRNRAP. This CDR3 has 16 amino acids. The V and J ends lost 2 bases and 3 bases, in that order; junction bases with no gene match: 6.

A single count supports this clone. The rearrangement links TRBV29-1 to TRBJ2-1; D is possibly TRBD2 (6 bases). Germline CDR1 is SQVTM and CDR2 is ANQGSEA. The CDR3 has 13 amino acids. Trimming removed 1 base at V and 4 bases at J, with 8 bases between. The CDR3 loop is CSVEGLEYNEQFF. The CDR3 DNA is TGCAGCGTTGAAGGACTAGAGTACAATGAGCAGTTCTTC.

The chain couples TRBV28 to TRBJ2-1, with D perhaps TRBD2 (5 bases). The CDR3 is 14 amino acids. Germline assignment: CDR1 MDHEN and CDR2 SYDVKM. V was pared by 5 bases and J by 6 bases, with 14 bases between. CDR3 amino acids: CASSPRLYGNEQFF. The CDR3 coding sequence is TGTGCCAGCAGTCCTCGACTATATGGCAATGAGCAGTTCTTC.

This chain uses TRBV7-2 with TRBJ2-5; 8 bases match TRBD2. The V gene end was trimmed by 5 bases and the J gene end by 3 bases; junction bases not matched to a gene: 11. The germline CDR1 and CDR2 sequences are SGHTA and FQGNSA. The CDR3 spans 16 residues. CDR3 loop: CASSRQVAGGEETQYF. In nucleotides, the CDR3 is TGTGCCAGCAGCCGCCAAGTGGCGGGAGGTGAAGAGACCCAGTACTTC. Filled out from reference TRBV7-2 and TRBJ2-5, the complete variable domain reads GAGVSQSPSNKVTEKGKDVELRCDPISGHTALYWYRQSLGQGLEFLIYFQGNSAPDKSGLPSDRFSAERTGGSVSTLTIQRTQQEDSAVYLCASSRQVAGGEETQYFGPGTRLLVL.

This chain links TRBV2 with TRBJ2-3; D gene uncertain. The CDR3 is 15 residues long. Germline V gene lookup returns CDR1 SNHLY and CDR2 FYNNEI. The V and J ends lost 4 bases and 3 bases respectively, with 14 bases between them. CDR3 sequence (DNA): TGTGCCAGCAGTGCGGAACAGCCACTTACAGATACGCAGTATTTT. Amino acids: CASSAEQPLTDTQYF. The complete variable domain, with remaining parts taken from reference TRBV2 and TRBJ2-3, reads EPEVTQTPSHQVTQMGQEVILRCVPISNHLYFYWYRQILGQKVEFLVSFYNNEISEKSEIFDDQFSVERPDGSNFTLKIRSTKLEDSAMYFCASSAEQPLTDTQYFGPGTRLTVL.

Only a few counts were recorded for this clone. V and J are TRBV18 and TRBJ2-1, with TRBD1 identical over 7 bases. The germline gives CDR1 KGHSH, CDR2 LQKENI. V gave up 1 base and J gave up 7 bases; unmatched junction bases: 4. The CDR3 is made up of 14 amino acids. Here the CDR3 DNA reads TGTGCCAGCTCACCACGACAGGGTTGGAATGAGCAGTTCTTC. It specifies CASSPRQGWNEQFF.

J is TRBJ2-7 and V is TRBV19, with TRBD1 matching 12 bases. Losses at the gene ends were 3 bases for V and 6 bases for J; bases not matched to a gene: 6. The CDR3 loop spans 15 amino acids. Germline CDR1 LNHDA, CDR2 SQIVND (reference sequence). CDR3: CASSIGGTGGREQYF. CDR3 coding DNA: TGTGCCAGTAGTATCGGTGGGACAGGGGGCCGCGAGCAGTACTTC.